Below, one TCR beta chain is given with its context. From the 5' RACE reads, TCRdb lists one entry per CDR3 protein and no DNA. This listing includes around 190,000 distinct CDR3 sequences. Germline-derived CDR1 and CDR2 are MNHEY and SMNVEV (reference sequence). This CDR3 is built from 15 residues. This entry comes from a study of monozygotic twins with inflammatory bowel disease. Blood samples of about 2.5 ml were drawn from every donor. Specimen: blood. The TCR was taken from a human donor with ulcerative colitis or Crohn's disease, or a healthy co-twin of an affected twin (not recorded which). This sequence joins TRBV27 and TRBJ1-4; without DNA, the TCRdb call of TRBD1 cannot be checked. The CDR3 sequence is CASSLIGGRNEKLFF.